These T cell receptor beta chains were read from a single sample in a study of monozygotic twins with inflammatory bowel disease. TCRdb reprocessed the 5' RACE reads; each CDR3 protein has one entry and no DNA is given. The sample table sets out around 450,000 distinct CDR3 sequences. Sequencing used blood. These TCRs come from a human donor with ulcerative colitis or Crohn's disease, or a healthy co-twin of an affected twin (not recorded which). The CDR3 runs from the conserved cysteine through the conserved F or W.

j_call v_call cdr3_aa
TRBJ1-4 TRBV20-1 CSASGDSQLFF
TRBJ2-1 TRBV7-8 CASSPATANSYNEQFF
TRBJ1-6 TRBV5-1 CASPDGEGQNSPLHF
TRBJ1-5 TRBV28 CASSLERGYPQHF
TRBJ1-4 TRBV1 CTSSQNGICNEKLFF
TRBJ2-7 TRBV5-1 CASSPQVGSTYEQYF
TRBJ2-2 TRBV7-2 CASSFWSGSATGELFF
TRBJ1-6 TRBV5-1 CASSSTGQNSPLHF
TRBJ1-2 TRBV4-3 CASSQDLVGGANYGYTF
TRBJ2-6 TRBV7-9 CASSFLQGSGANVLTF
TRBJ1-4 TRBV7-2 CASTSERGREKLFF
TRBJ2-3 TRBV7-9 CASSSGPDTQYF
TRBJ1-2 TRBV6-2/TRBV6-3 CASRTTGGYGYTF
TRBJ1-1 TRBV4-2 CASSQVGSTNTEAFF
TRBJ2-7 TRBV5-1 CASSLEGIEQYF
TRBJ1-2 TRBV20-1 CSAPQGEDYGYTF
TRBJ2-7 TRBV6-1 CASRMGQGTLTYEQYF